This T cell receptor beta chain was captured by sequencing in a study of blood T cell repertoires in COVID-19. Study-wide background: Spain, Italy and the United States supplied samples that represented acute and convalescent COVID-19.

Each recovered donor of Cohort 3 presented with two negative PCRs, clearance, or symptom resolution. Sequenced by immunoSEQ multiplex PCR; TCRdb stores in-frame clones only, minus some. The sample consists of approximately 200,000 clones, around 90% of them appearing once. Of note for this clone: The junction differs from germline at one of its ends, possibly a read error.

The CDR3 extends over 13 amino acids. CDR1 is SGHTA, CDR2 FQGTGA, per germline. The chain couples TRBV7-3 to TRBJ1-1; D may be TRBD1 (5 bases). The sequencing sample was made of PBMCs or T cells enriched from blood (not recorded which). The source of this sequence is a young woman who had recovered from COVID-19. This CDR3 reads CASSLSGNSEAFF. CDR3 bases: TGTGCCAGCAGCTTATCAGGGAACTCTGAAGCTTTCTTT.